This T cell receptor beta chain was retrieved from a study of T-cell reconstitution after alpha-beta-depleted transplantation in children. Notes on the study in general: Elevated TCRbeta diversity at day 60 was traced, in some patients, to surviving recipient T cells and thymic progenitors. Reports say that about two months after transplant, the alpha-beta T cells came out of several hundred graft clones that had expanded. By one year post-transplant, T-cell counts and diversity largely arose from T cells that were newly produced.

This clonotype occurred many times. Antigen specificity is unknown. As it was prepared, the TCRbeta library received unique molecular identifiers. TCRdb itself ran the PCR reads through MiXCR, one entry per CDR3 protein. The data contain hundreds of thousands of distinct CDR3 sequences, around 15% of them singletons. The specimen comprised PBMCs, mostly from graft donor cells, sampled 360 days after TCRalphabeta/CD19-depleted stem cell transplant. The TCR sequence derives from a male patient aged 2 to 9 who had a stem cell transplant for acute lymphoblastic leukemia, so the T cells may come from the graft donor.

The DNA of the CDR3 is TGTGCCAGTAGTACCTACCAGGGGCCTGAGCAGTTCTTC. This sequence encodes CASSTYQGPEQFF. The J gene is TRBJ2-1, the V gene TRBV19, with TRBD1 as a possible D gene (6 bases). Trimming took 4 bases from V and 9 from J, leaving 13 bases between them. The CDR3 is made up of 13 amino acids. The germline CDR1 and CDR2 sequences are LNHDA and SQIVND (reference sequence).